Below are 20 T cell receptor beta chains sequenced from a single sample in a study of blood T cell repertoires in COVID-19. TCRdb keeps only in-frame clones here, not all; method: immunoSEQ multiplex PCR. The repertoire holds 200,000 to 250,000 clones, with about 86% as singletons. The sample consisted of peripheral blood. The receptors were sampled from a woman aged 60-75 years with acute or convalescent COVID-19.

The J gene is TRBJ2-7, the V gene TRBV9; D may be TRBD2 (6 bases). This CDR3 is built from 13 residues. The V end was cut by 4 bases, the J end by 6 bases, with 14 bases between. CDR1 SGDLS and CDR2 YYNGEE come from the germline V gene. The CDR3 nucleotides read TGTGCCAGCAGCAAAAGCGCGGGGCGCGAGCAGTACTTC. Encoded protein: CASSKSAGREQYF. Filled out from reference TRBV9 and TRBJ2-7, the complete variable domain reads DSGVTQTPKHLITATGQRVTLRCSPRSGDLSVYWYQQSLDQGLQFLIQYYNGEERAKGNILERFSAQQFPDLHSELNLSSLELGDSALYFCASSKSAGREQYFGPGTRLTVT.

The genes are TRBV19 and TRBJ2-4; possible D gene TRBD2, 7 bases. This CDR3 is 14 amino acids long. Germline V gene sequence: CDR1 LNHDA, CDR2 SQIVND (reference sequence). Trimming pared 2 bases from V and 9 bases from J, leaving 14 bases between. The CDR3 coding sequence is TGTGCCAGTAGTATAACCCAAGGGGGGGGCATTCAGTACTTC. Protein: CASSITQGGGIQYF.

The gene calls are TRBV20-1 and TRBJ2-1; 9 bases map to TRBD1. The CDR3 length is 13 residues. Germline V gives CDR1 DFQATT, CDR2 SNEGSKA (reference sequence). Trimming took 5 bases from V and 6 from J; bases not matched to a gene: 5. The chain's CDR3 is CSAGGQGLNEQFF. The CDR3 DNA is TGCAGTGCTGGTGGACAGGGGCTCAATGAGCAGTTCTTC.

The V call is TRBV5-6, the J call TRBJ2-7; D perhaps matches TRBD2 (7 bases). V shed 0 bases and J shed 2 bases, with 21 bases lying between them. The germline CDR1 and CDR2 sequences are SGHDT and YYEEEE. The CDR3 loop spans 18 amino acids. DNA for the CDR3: TGTGCCAGCAGCTTGGGGGGGGGCGCAGTGGGGGATGCCTACGAGCAGTACTTC. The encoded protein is CASSLGGGAVGDAYEQYF.

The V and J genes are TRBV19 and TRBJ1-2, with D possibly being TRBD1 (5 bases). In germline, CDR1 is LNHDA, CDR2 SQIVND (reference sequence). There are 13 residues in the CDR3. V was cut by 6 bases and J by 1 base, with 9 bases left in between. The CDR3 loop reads CASRTTVNYGYTF. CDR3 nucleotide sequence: TGTGCCAGTAGGACGACAGTTAACTATGGCTACACCTTC.

The CDR3 spells CASSAGNLAYGYTF. CDR3 nucleotides: TGTGCCAGCTCAGCAGGGAATTTGGCTTATGGCTACACCTTC. The chain uses TRBV18 and TRBJ1-2, with D possibly TRBD1 on 5 matching bases. There are 14 residues in the CDR3. The germline V and J ends were trimmed by 5 bases and 5 bases, with 15 bases remaining between them. The germline V gene encodes CDR1 KGHSH and CDR2 LQKENI.

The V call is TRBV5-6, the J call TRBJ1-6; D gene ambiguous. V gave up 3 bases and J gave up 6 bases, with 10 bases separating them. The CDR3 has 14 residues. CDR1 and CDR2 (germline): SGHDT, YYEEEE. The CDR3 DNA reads TGTGCCAGCAGCTCTCCCCAGGTTAATTCACCCCTCCACTTT. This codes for CASSSPQVNSPLHF.

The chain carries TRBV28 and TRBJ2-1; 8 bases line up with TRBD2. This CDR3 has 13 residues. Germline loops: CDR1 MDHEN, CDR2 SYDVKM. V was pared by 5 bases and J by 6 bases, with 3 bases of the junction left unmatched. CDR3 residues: CASSLGLANEQFF. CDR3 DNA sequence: TGTGCCAGCAGTCTTGGACTAGCCAATGAGCAGTTCTTC.

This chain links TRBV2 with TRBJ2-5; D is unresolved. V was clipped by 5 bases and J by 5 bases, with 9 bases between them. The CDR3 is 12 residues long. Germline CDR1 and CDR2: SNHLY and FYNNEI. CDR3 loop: CASSWHWETQYF. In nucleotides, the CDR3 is TGTGCCAGCAGTTGGCATTGGGAGACCCAGTACTTC.

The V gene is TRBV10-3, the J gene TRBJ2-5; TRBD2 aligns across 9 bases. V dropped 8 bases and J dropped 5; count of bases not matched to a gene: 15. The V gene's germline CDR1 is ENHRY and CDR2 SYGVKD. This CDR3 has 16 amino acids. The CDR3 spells CAISSGLAGRWETQYF. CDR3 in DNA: TGTGCCATCTCCAGTGGGCTAGCGGGGCGTTGGGAGACCCAGTACTTC.

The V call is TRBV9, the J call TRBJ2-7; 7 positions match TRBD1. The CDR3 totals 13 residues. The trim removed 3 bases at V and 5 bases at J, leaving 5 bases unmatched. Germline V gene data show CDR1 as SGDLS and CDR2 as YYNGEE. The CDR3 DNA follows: TGTGCCAGCAGCGCCAGGGGGTGGGACGAGCAGTACTTC. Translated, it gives CASSARGWDEQYF. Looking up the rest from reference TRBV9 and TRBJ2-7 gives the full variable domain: DSGVTQTPKHLITATGQRVTLRCSPRSGDLSVYWYQQSLDQGLQFLIQYYNGEERAKGNILERFSAQQFPDLHSELNLSSLELGDSALYFCASSARGWDEQYFGPGTRLTVT.

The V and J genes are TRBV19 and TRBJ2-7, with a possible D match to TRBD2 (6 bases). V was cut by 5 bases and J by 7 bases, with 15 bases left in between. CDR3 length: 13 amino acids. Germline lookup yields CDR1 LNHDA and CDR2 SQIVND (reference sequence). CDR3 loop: CASSRDWAGEQYF. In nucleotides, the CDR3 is TGTGCCAGTAGTCGGGACTGGGCGGGAGAGCAGTACTTC.

CDR3 in DNA: TGTGCCAGCAGCTTATTTTCGGCGGGGAAACAGTTCTTC. Protein product: CASSLFSAGKQFF. V gene TRBV11-2 combines with J gene TRBJ2-1; D perhaps matches TRBD2 (6 bases). CDR1 is SGHAT and CDR2 is FQNNGV in the germline V gene. V was shortened by 2 bases and J by 13 bases, with 15 bases between the two germline ends. This CDR3 has 13 residues.

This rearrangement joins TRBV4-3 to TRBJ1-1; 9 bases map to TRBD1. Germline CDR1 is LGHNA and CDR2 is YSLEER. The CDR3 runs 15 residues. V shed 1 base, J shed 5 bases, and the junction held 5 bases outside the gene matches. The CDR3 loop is CASSQATGGRTEAFF. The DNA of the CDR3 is TGCGCCAGCAGCCAAGCTACAGGGGGCAGGACTGAAGCTTTCTTT.

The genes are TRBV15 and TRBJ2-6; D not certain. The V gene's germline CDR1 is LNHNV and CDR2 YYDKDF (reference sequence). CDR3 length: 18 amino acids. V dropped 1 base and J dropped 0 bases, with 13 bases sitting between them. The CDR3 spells CATSRVILRSSGANVLTF. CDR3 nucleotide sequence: TGTGCCACCAGCAGAGTAATTCTGAGGAGCTCTGGGGCCAACGTCCTGACTTTC.

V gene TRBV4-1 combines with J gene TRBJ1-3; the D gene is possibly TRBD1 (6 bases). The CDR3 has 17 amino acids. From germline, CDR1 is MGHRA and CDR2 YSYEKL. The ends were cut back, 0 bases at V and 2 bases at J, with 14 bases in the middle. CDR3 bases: TGCGCCAGCAGCCAAGACGGGGGGCCTTGGGCTGGAAACACCATATATTTT. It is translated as CASSQDGGPWAGNTIYF.

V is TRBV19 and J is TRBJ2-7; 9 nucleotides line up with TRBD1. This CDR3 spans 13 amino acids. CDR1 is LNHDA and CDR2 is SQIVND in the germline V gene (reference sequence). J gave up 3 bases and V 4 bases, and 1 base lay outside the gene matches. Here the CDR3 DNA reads TGTGCCAGTAGTAGGACAGGGGTCTACGAGCAGTACTTC. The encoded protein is CASSRTGVYEQYF.

The CDR3 is CASSLMASGSSGANVLTF. CDR3 DNA: TGTGCCAGCAGCTTAATGGCTAGCGGAAGCTCTGGGGCCAACGTCCTGACTTTC. This chain links TRBV7-2 with TRBJ2-6; the match to TRBD2 covers 7 bases. The V and J ends lost 2 bases and 0 bases, in that order; junction bases with no gene match: 7. The CDR3 totals 18 residues. CDR1 is SGHTA, CDR2 FQGNSA, per germline.

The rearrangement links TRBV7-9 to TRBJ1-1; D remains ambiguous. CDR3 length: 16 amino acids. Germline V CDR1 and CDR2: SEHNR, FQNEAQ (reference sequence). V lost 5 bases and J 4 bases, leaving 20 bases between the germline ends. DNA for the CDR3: TGTGCCAGCAGCCCCTCTGATCGGGTTGTCAGCACTGAAGCTTTCTTT. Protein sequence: CASSPSDRVVSTEAFF.

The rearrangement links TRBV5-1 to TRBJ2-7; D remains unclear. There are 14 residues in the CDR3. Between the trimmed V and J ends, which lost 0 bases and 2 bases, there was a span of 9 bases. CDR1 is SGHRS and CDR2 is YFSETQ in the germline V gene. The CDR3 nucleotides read TGCGCCAGCAGCTTGGGTCCAGATACCTACGAGCAGTACTTC. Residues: CASSLGPDTYEQYF.